This T cell receptor (beta chain) was retrieved from a study of TIL therapy for anti-PD-1-resistant metastatic lung cancer. Study-level background: Median patient age was about 55, ranging about 38-80 years. Tumors carried a median approximately 1.6 non-synonymous mutations per megabase.

Points on this clone: Its antigen is still unknown.

Study outcomes and limitations: Treatment-naive, never-smoker and oncogene-addicted patients were overrepresented in this highly selected cohort.

The time point: pre-treatment sample, taken before nivolumab and TIL therapy. The immunoSEQ assay was v3. Each library reached about 2 million read pairs, or about 5-6 million at deep level. The data were produced by immunoSEQ multiplex PCR, yet TCRdb's version contains in-frame clones alone and is incomplete. The sample records about 52,000 clones, around 79% being singletons. CDR1 is SGDLS and CDR2 is YYNGEE in the germline V gene. This CDR3 has 15 amino acids. V shed 2 bases and J shed 4 bases, with 14 bases lying between them. The sequence came from a woman between 30 and 79 years old with non-small cell lung cancer. V usage is TRBV9 and J usage is TRBJ2-3; TRBD2 might be the D (6 bases). The material was blood, obtained at baseline. This CDR3 reads CASSVPSPGADTQYF. CDR3 nucleotide sequence: TGTGCCAGCAGCGTCCCCTCTCCGGGGGCAGATACGCAGTATTTT.